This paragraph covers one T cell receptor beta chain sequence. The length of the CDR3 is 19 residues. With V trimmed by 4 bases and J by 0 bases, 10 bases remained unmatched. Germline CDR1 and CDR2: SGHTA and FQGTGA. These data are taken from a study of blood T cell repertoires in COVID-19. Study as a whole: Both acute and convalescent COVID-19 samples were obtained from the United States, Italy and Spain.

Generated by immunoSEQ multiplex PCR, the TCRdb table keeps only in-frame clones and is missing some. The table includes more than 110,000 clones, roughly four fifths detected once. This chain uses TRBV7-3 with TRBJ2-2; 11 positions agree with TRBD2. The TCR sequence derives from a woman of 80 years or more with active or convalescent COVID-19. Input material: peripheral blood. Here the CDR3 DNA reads TGTGCCAGCAGCTCCAAACTAGCGGGGGCCCCCACGAACACCGGGGAGCTGTTTTTT. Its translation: CASSSKLAGAPTNTGELFF. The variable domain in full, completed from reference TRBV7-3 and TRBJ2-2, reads GAGVSQTPSNKVTEKGKYVELRCDPISGHTALYWYRQSLGQGPEFLIYFQGTGAADDSGLPNDRFFAVRPEGSVSTLKIQRTERGDSAVYLCASSSKLAGAPTNTGELFFGEGSRLTVL.